This T cell receptor (beta chain) came from a study of shared clonotypes between healthy human individuals. V shed 4 bases, J shed 6 bases, and the junction held 9 bases outside the gene matches. The CDR3 sequence is 15 residues long. Germline CDR1 SGDLS, CDR2 YYNGEE. It was into CD45RA+ naive and CD45RA-negative memory subsets that the CD4+ cells were split. Genomic DNA per cell subset filled all wells of several immunoSEQ plates. Sorted-subset replicate PCRs used approximately 200 ng of genomic DNA. This amount corresponded to 30,000 to 35,000 T cell genomes. Profiling relied on immunoSEQ multiplex PCR, and the TCRdb table lists in-frame clones only, not all of them. The table has over 1.5 million clones, 95% to 99% seen once; the top ten hold roughly 0.45%.

This TCR came from a man aged 30 to 45 in good health. The source material was naive CD4+ T cells sorted from blood. Subset defined: CD45RA+ positively selected. V is TRBV9 and J is TRBJ2-1, with 8 bases aligning to TRBD2. The CDR3 nucleotides are TGTGCCAGCAGCACGCGGACTAGCTGGAGCAATGAGCAGTTCTTC. It yields the protein CASSTRTSWSNEQFF.